Shown below are 29 T cell receptor beta chains from a single sample sequenced in a study of shared clonotypes between healthy human individuals. Naive CD8 isolation took CD45RO-negative cells positively selected for CCR7 and excluded terminally differentiated effector memory CD45RA+ cells. Measured with immunoSEQ multiplex PCR; TCRdb has only the in-frame clones, and not every one. The table lists about 2.1 million clones, 93% of them singletons. The sequenced sample consisted of naive CD8+ T cells from PBMCs. These receptors originate from a man between 18 and 35 years old in good health. Some clones in this sample may be carry-over from other donors' samples.

J is TRBJ2-1 and V is TRBV4-2; 10 nucleotides line up with TRBD2. The CDR3 spans 15 residues. The V gene end was trimmed by 1 base and the J gene end by 9 bases; junction bases not matched to a gene: 6. Germline lookup yields CDR1 LGHNA and CDR2 YNFKEQ. The CDR3 sequence is CASSQAQREGPEQFF. The CDR3 DNA reads TGTGCCAGCAGCCAAGCCCAGCGGGAGGGCCCTGAGCAGTTCTTC.

This clone occurred once. V is TRBV6-5 and J is TRBJ2-7; weak D call: TRBD2 (6 bases). V was shortened by 0 bases and J by 7 bases, with 10 bases between the two germline ends. Germline V gene lookup returns CDR1 MNHEY and CDR2 SVGAGI. CDR3 length: 13 residues. The CDR3, as DNA: TGTGCCAGCAGTTACTCCGGGGGACTGGAGCAGTACTTC. Its translation is CASSYSGGLEQYF.

The V gene is TRBV25-1, the J gene TRBJ2-5; no definite D call. The CDR3 is made up of 15 amino acids. Between the trimmed V and J ends, which lost 1 base and 1 base, there was a span of 10 bases. Germline CDR1 and CDR2: MGHDK and SYGVNS. CDR3 DNA: TGTGCCAGCAGTGAATTGGACGGGCTCCAAGAGACCCAGTACTTC. Its protein product is CASSELDGLQETQYF. Looking up the rest from reference TRBV25-1 and TRBJ2-5 gives the full variable domain: EADIYQTPRYLVIGTGKKITLECSQTMGHDKMYWYQQDPGMELHLIHYSYGVNSTEKGDLSSESTVSRIRTEHFPLTLESARPSHTSQYLCASSELDGLQETQYFGPGTRLLVL.

The V and J genes are TRBV28 and TRBJ2-3, with TRBD2 matching over 10 bases. V lost 5 bases, J lost 6 bases, and 11 bases stayed unmatched. There are 16 residues in the CDR3. Germline V gives CDR1 MDHEN, CDR2 SYDVKM. CDR3 amino acids: CASSHGLAGETDTQYF. CDR3 DNA: TGTGCCAGCAGTCACGGCCTAGCGGGAGAGACGGATACGCAGTATTTT. The full variable domain, completed using reference TRBV28 and TRBJ2-3, is DVKVTQSSRYLVKRTGEKVFLECVQDMDHENMFWYRQDPGLGLRLIYFSYDVKMKEKGDIPEGYSVSREKKERFSLILESASTNQTSMYLCASSHGLAGETDTQYFGPGTRLTVL.

In the case of this clone: Other DNA sequences in the same sample also yield this CDR3. This sequence joins TRBV5-1 and TRBJ1-1, with TRBD1 as a possible D gene (6 bases). The CDR3 extends over 12 amino acids. Trimming shortened V by 2 bases and J by 8 bases, and 10 bases separated the two germline ends. Germline CDR1 reads SGHRS; CDR2 reads YFSETQ. CDR3 nucleotides: TGCGCCAGCAGCTTCTCCGGGACAGAAGCTTTCTTT. Amino acids: CASSFSGTEAFF.

The chain links TRBV19 to TRBJ2-3, with D unclear. The ends were cut back, 9 bases at V and 1 base at J, with 5 bases in the middle. CDR3 length equals 11 residues. In germline, CDR1 is LNHDA, CDR2 SQIVND (reference sequence). CDR3 nucleotide sequence: TGTGCCAGCGTAGGCACAGATACGCAGTATTTT. Translation gives CASVGTDTQYF.

A word on this clone: Other DNA variants within this sample encode the same CDR3. The chain employs TRBV7-9 and TRBJ2-2; D uncertain. This CDR3 spans 14 amino acids. In germline, CDR1 is SEHNR, CDR2 FQNEAQ (reference sequence). V lost 1 base to trimming and J lost 1 base, with 4 bases between them. The CDR3 DNA reads as TGTGCCAGCAGCTTAGGGGGGAACACCGGGGAGCTGTTTTTT. Protein sequence: CASSLGGNTGELFF.

This chain uses TRBV9 with TRBJ2-2, with 8 bases lining up with TRBD2. The CDR3 covers 15 residues. Germline V gene data show CDR1 as SGDLS and CDR2 as YYNGEE. Trimming removed 3 bases from V and 6 bases from J; junction bases left unmatched: 7. This chain's CDR3 is CASSGSGKAAGELFF. In DNA form, the CDR3 reads TGTGCCAGCAGCGGTAGCGGGAAGGCGGCCGGGGAGCTGTTTTTT.

The V gene is TRBV18, the J gene TRBJ1-4; maybe TRBD1 (6 bases). The V end was cut by 6 bases, the J end by 5 bases, with 13 bases between. The CDR3 runs 14 residues. Germline V gene lookup returns CDR1 KGHSH and CDR2 LQKENI. Written as DNA, the CDR3 is TGTGCCAGCTCGCGTGACAGGTTAAATGAAAAACTGTTTTTT. Translated: CASSRDRLNEKLFF.

The V and J genes are TRBV11-2 and TRBJ2-7, with TRBD2 matching 8 bases. The germline gives CDR1 SGHAT, CDR2 FQNNGV. V dropped 5 bases and J dropped 3; count of bases not matched to a gene: 6. The CDR3 extends over 14 amino acids. The CDR3 nucleotides are TGTGCCAGCAGCGCCGGGACTAGGAACTACGAGCAGTACTTC. The encoded protein is CASSAGTRNYEQYF.

This chain joins TRBV7-3 and TRBJ2-7; D remains unclear. Germline V gene data show CDR1 as SGHTA and CDR2 as FQGTGA. V shed 2 bases and J shed 7 bases, with 15 bases lying between them. CDR3 length equals 14 residues. CDR3 nucleotide sequence: TGTGCCAGCAGCTTAGTTGGTCGTCCCAGGGAGCAGTACTTC. It encodes CASSLVGRPREQYF.

V usage is TRBV2 and J usage is TRBJ2-7; either TRBD1 or TRBD2 may supply D (5 bases each). CDR1 SNHLY and CDR2 FYNNEI come from the germline V gene. Trimming left V 4 bases short and J 5 bases short, with 27 bases between. CDR3 length: 18 amino acids. Here the CDR3 DNA reads TGTGCCAGCAGTGCATGGGGTGGGACGTCTAGGGGTGGCCACGAGCAGTACTTC. Translation gives CASSAWGGTSRGGHEQYF.

CDR3 coding DNA: TGTGCCAGCAGCTTAGTTTCGGGCAGGACCACCTACGAGCAGTACTTC. This gives the protein CASSLVSGRTTYEQYF. The V and J genes are TRBV7-8 and TRBJ2-7; D ambiguous. Deletions cut 1 base from V and 2 bases from J, with 15 bases between. CDR1 SGHVS and CDR2 FQNEAQ come from the germline V gene. This CDR3 spans 16 amino acids.

The genes are TRBV30 and TRBJ1-5, with 9 bases that match TRBD1. V lost 2 bases to trimming and J lost 4 bases; unmatched junction nucleotides: 6. Germline CDR1 and CDR2: GTSNPN and SVGIG (reference sequence). The CDR3 has 15 residues. The CDR3 here is CAWSNLGTGNQPQHF. CDR3 coding DNA: TGTGCCTGGAGTAATCTAGGGACAGGGAATCAGCCCCAGCATTTT. Supplemented by reference TRBV30 and TRBJ1-5, the full variable domain reads SQTIHQWPATLVQPVGSPLSLECTVEGTSNPNLYWYRQAAGRGLQLLFYSVGIGQISSEVPQNLSASRPQDRQFILSSKKLLLSDSGFYLCAWSNLGTGNQPQHFGDGTRLSIL.

The chain is built from TRBV6-5 and TRBJ2-7; possible D gene TRBD2, 5 bases. Trimming stripped 0 bases from V and 0 bases from J, with 12 bases between. The V gene's germline CDR1 is MNHEY and CDR2 SVGAGI. The CDR3 totals 16 residues. In DNA form, the CDR3 reads TGTGCCAGCAGTTACTCGGACTCAGCCAACTCCTACGAGCAGTACTTC. This translates into CASSYSDSANSYEQYF.

V usage is TRBV9 and J usage is TRBJ2-5, with 11 bases aligning to TRBD1. The CDR3 is 14 residues long. V lost 4 bases, J lost 4 bases, and 3 bases stayed unmatched. Germline V gives CDR1 SGDLS, CDR2 YYNGEE. The CDR3 is CASSWTGGLETQYF. CDR3 coding DNA: TGTGCCAGCAGCTGGACAGGGGGCCTAGAGACCCAGTACTTC.

This chain connects TRBV7-8 to TRBJ1-2; D is ambiguous. The germline gives CDR1 SGHVS, CDR2 FQNEAQ. Between the trimmed V and J ends, which lost 5 bases and 8 bases, there was a span of 21 bases. This CDR3 contains 15 residues. The CDR3 protein is CASSEPGSFLDGYTF. CDR3 nucleotides: TGTGCCAGCAGCGAGCCGGGAAGTTTTTTAGACGGCTACACCTTC.

The CDR3 protein is CASSPSGPDVYTEAFF. The CDR3 nucleotides read TGCGCCAGCAGCCCATCGGGGCCGGATGTCTACACTGAAGCTTTCTTT. The chain employs TRBV5-1 and TRBJ1-1; TRBD1 might be the D (5 bases). Trimming stripped 4 bases from V and 3 bases from J, with 19 bases between. This CDR3 is 16 amino acids long. Germline V CDR1 and CDR2: SGHRS, YFSETQ.

Turning to this clone: Other DNA sequences from this sample encode an identical CDR3 as well. V and J are TRBV27 and TRBJ2-7, with D possibly being TRBD2 (6 bases). Per germline, CDR1 MNHEY and CDR2 SMNVEV (reference sequence). Trimming took 4 bases from V and 4 from J, leaving 11 bases between them. The CDR3 totals 13 residues. The CDR3 nucleotides read TGTGCCAGCAGTTGGCGGGGCTCGTACGAGCAGTACTTC. Its protein product is CASSWRGSYEQYF.

The chain carries TRBV7-9 and TRBJ2-7, with 9 bases aligning to TRBD2. Trimming removed 5 bases from V and 0 bases from J; junction bases left unmatched: 5. From germline, CDR1 is SEHNR and CDR2 FQNEAQ (reference sequence). CDR3 size: 15 residues. The CDR3: CASSRSGGSSYEQYF. CDR3 DNA sequence: TGTGCCAGCAGCCGTAGCGGGGGCAGCTCCTACGAGCAGTACTTC.

The rearrangement links TRBV2 to TRBJ1-2; D is possibly TRBD1 (6 bases). Germline V gives CDR1 SNHLY, CDR2 FYNNEI. The CDR3 has 16 residues. Trimming took 0 bases from V and 6 from J, leaving 17 bases between them. Written as DNA, the CDR3 is TGTGCCAGCAGTGAAGCGCTTCAACGGGGGGCGGATGGCTACACCTTC. This translates into CASSEALQRGADGYTF.

This clone was found once. The chain links TRBV5-1 to TRBJ2-2, with D tentatively TRBD1 or TRBD2 (5 bases each). The CDR3 is 18 amino acids. Trimming pared 4 bases from V and 4 bases from J, leaving 23 bases between. The germline V gene encodes CDR1 SGHRS and CDR2 YFSETQ. The CDR3 DNA reads as TGCGCCAGCAGCCCCCACCAGGGAGTCGACTTCGGCACCGGGGAGCTGTTTTTT. Its translation: CASSPHQGVDFGTGELFF.

This clone has only one observation. The V call is TRBV4-1, the J call TRBJ1-2; the D gene is possibly TRBD1 (6 bases). Trimming shortened V by 4 bases and J by 4 bases, and 19 bases separated the two germline ends. Germline CDR1 reads MGHRA; CDR2 reads YSYEKL. The CDR3 consists of 16 residues. DNA of the CDR3: TGCGCCAGCAGCCCAGAACAGGGAACGGTTGGCTATGGCTACACCTTC. Translated, it gives CASSPEQGTVGYGYTF.

This clone was recorded only once. The V gene is TRBV29-1, the J gene TRBJ2-5; no reliable D call. V was pared by 1 base and J by 0 bases, with 9 bases between. Per germline, CDR1 SQVTM and CDR2 ANQGSEA. The CDR3 contains 14 residues. CDR3: CSVEGTLYQETQYF. Here the CDR3 DNA reads TGCAGCGTTGAAGGCACACTGTACCAAGAGACCCAGTACTTC.

This rearrangement joins TRBV5-6 to TRBJ1-6, with a tentative D call TRBD1 (5 bases). Germline V gene lookup returns CDR1 SGHDT and CDR2 YYEEEE. The CDR3 consists of 17 residues. V shed 1 base and J shed 1 base, with 12 bases lying between them. CDR3 amino acids: CASSLPQGGSYNSPLHF. The CDR3, as DNA: TGTGCCAGCAGCTTGCCGCAGGGTGGGTCCTATAATTCACCCCTCCACTTT.

The chain carries TRBV6-6 and TRBJ2-7; D remains unclear. This CDR3 has 13 residues. Germline CDR1 and CDR2: MNHNY and SVGAGI (reference sequence). Trimming removed 2 bases from V and 0 bases from J, with 5 bases in between. CDR3 DNA: TGTGCCAGCAGTTACGGCAACTCCTACGAGCAGTACTTC. Translated: CASSYGNSYEQYF.

The chain links TRBV15 to TRBJ2-7, with 7 nucleotides matching TRBD1. The CDR3 has 16 amino acids. Trimming removed 5 bases from V and 1 base from J; junction bases left unmatched: 11. The germline V gene has CDR1 LNHNV and CDR2 YYDKDF (reference sequence). The CDR3 sequence is CATSARGGSASYEQYF. DNA of the CDR3: TGTGCCACCAGCGCCAGAGGGGGCAGCGCATCCTACGAGCAGTACTTC.

V and J are TRBV7-9 and TRBJ2-1; 7 positions match TRBD1. V lost 2 bases, J lost 0 bases, and 13 bases stayed unmatched. Germline values: CDR1 SEHNR, CDR2 FQNEAQ (reference sequence). The CDR3 contains 19 residues. CDR3 nucleotide sequence: TGTGCCAGCAGCTTACCCAAGGACAGGCCGGGAAGCTCCTACAATGAGCAGTTCTTC. It specifies CASSLPKDRPGSSYNEQFF.

The chain recombines TRBV5-5 with TRBJ1-1; TRBD1 agrees at 12 bases. The CDR3 is made up of 17 amino acids. Per the germline V gene, CDR1 is SGHKS and CDR2 is YYEKEE (reference sequence). V trimming: 4 bases; J trimming: 3 bases; junction bases outside the gene matches: 10. This CDR3 is CASSPGDRGLLYTEAFF. The CDR3 bases are TGTGCCAGCAGCCCTGGGGACAGGGGGCTCTTGTACACTGAAGCTTTCTTT. The entire variable domain, with the rest obtained from reference TRBV5-5 and TRBJ1-1, is as follows: DAGVTQSPTHLIKTRGQQVTLRCSPISGHKSVSWYQQVLGQGPQFIFQYYEKEERGRGNFPDRFSARQFPNYSSELNVNALLLGDSALYLCASSPGDRGLLYTEAFFGQGTRLTVV.